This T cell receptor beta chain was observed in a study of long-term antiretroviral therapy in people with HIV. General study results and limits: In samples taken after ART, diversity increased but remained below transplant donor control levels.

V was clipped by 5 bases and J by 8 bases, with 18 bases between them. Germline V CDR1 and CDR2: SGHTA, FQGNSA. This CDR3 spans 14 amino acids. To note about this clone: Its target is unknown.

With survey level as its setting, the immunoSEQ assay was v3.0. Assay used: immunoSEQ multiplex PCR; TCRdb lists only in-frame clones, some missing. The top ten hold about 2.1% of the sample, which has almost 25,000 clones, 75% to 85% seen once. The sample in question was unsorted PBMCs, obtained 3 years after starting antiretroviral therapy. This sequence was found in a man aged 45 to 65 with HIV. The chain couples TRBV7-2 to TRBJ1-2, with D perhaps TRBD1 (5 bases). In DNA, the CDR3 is TGTGCCAGCAGCCGCCCGGGACGACGAGGGGGCTACACCTTC. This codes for CASSRPGRRGGYTF.